These 32 T cell receptor beta chains originate from one sample sequenced in a study of T-cell reconstitution after alpha-beta-depleted transplantation in children. As it was prepared, the TCRbeta library received unique molecular identifiers. TCRdb passed the PCR reads through MiXCR, listing each CDR3 protein once. The sample has about 400,000 distinct CDR3 sequences, about an eighth seen once. The sample in question was PBMCs, obtained from the stem cell graft. These receptors were taken from a human donor who donated a stem cell graft to a child with Fanconi anemia.

There are a few counts of this clonotype. V is TRBV6-5 and J is TRBJ2-1, with D tentatively TRBD1 (6 bases). Germline CDR1 and CDR2: MNHEY and SVGAGI. Trimming stripped 4 bases from V and 12 bases from J, with 13 bases between. The CDR3 contains 12 residues. The CDR3 sequence: CASSSQGSRQFF. Written as DNA, the CDR3 is TGTGCCAGCAGTTCCCAGGGGAGTAGGCAGTTCTTC.

This clonotype was seen more than once but under ten times. The CDR3 DNA sequence: TGTGCCAGCGGTCTTATGGATACGCAGTATTTT. It is translated as CASGLMDTQYF. V and J are TRBV27 and TRBJ2-3; D is unclear. CDR3 length: 11 residues. The germline V gene encodes CDR1 MNHEY and CDR2 SMNVEV (reference sequence). V was trimmed by 8 bases and J by 6 bases, leaving 9 bases between them.

This clonotype turned up a few times. The chain joins TRBV5-8 to TRBJ2-6; D might be TRBD1 (6 bases). V dropped 4 bases and J dropped 1 base, with 12 bases sitting between them. The CDR3 is made up of 16 amino acids. Germline CDR1 SGHTS, CDR2 YDEGEE. The CDR3 coding sequence is TGTGCCAGCAGCCTAATACAGGGTTCTGGGGCCAACGTCCTGACTTTC. Protein product: CASSLIQGSGANVLTF.

This clonotype was observed many times. J is TRBJ2-7 and V is TRBV2; D gene uncertain. CDR1 and CDR2 (germline): SNHLY, FYNNEI. V lost 2 bases, J lost 3 bases, and 5 bases lay in between. The CDR3 totals 12 residues. Here the CDR3 reads CASSESLYEQYV. The DNA for the CDR3 is TGTGCCAGCAGTGAATCCCTCTACGAGCAGTACGTC.

J is TRBJ2-1 and V is TRBV2; no clear D. CDR3 size: 14 residues. The V end lost 1 base, the J end lost 1 base, and 5 bases lay between the germline ends. Germline lookup yields CDR1 SNHLY and CDR2 FYNNEI. In DNA form, the CDR3 reads TGTGCCAGCAGTGAAGTTCGATCCTACAATGAGCAGTTCTTC. Its protein is CASSEVRSYNEQFF.

The CDR3: CASSPEREGSYEQYV. The CDR3 DNA reads TGTGCCAGCAGTCCTGAGAGGGAAGGTTCCTACGAGCAGTACGTC. This chain connects TRBV6-1 to TRBJ2-7; D is possibly TRBD2 (5 bases). Per the germline V gene, CDR1 is MNHNS and CDR2 is SASEGT. Trimming took off 5 bases at V and 1 base at J, with 15 bases between the two ends. The CDR3 has 15 residues.

This clonotype showed up just a few times. The gene calls are TRBV20-1 and TRBJ1-5, with D perhaps TRBD1 (5 bases). V lost 3 bases and J lost 6, with 15 bases in between. Germline CDR1 reads DFQATT; CDR2 reads SNEGSKA (reference sequence). This CDR3 has 14 residues. CDR3 loop: CSAREPGTSQPQHF. The CDR3, as DNA: TGCAGTGCTAGGGAACCAGGGACCAGTCAGCCCCAGCATTTT.

The chain is built from TRBV30 and TRBJ1-1; no clear D. From germline, CDR1 is GTSNPN and CDR2 SVGIG (reference sequence). With 6 bases removed from V and 7 bases from J, the gap between germline ends came to 15 bases. CDR3 length: 12 amino acids. Here the CDR3 reads CACKRASHEAFF. The CDR3 DNA follows: TGTGCCTGTAAGAGGGCCAGTCATGAAGCTTTCTTT.

This clonotype was seen at least ten times. This chain uses TRBV27 with TRBJ2-7; 10 nucleotides align to TRBD2. Germline V gene sequence: CDR1 MNHEY, CDR2 SMNVEV (reference sequence). The CDR3 consists of 14 residues. With 8 bases clipped from V and 3 bases from J, the junction kept 7 bases outside the gene matches. The CDR3 reads CASRTASGGYEQYF. In nucleotides, the CDR3 is TGTGCCAGCCGTACCGCTAGCGGGGGCTACGAGCAGTACTTC.

This clonotype occurred many times. The rearrangement links TRBV7-2 to TRBJ1-1; 10 positions agree with TRBD1. CDR1 is SGHTA and CDR2 is FQGNSA in the germline V gene. The CDR3 runs 15 residues. V was clipped by 5 bases and J by 6 bases; unmatched bases: 9. For the CDR3, the DNA is TGTGCCAGCAGCCTTAGACAGGGGGCGCCTGCTGAAGCTTTCTTT. Amino acids: CASSLRQGAPAEAFF.

This clonotype was recorded many times. The chain joins TRBV4-2 to TRBJ2-3, with 8 bases matching TRBD2. V lost 0 bases, J lost 4 bases, and 6 bases stayed unmatched. Germline V CDR1 and CDR2: LGHNA, YNFKEQ. The CDR3 sequence is 16 residues long. The CDR3: CASSQDAASGPDTQYF. Here the CDR3 DNA reads TGTGCCAGCAGCCAAGATGCCGCTAGCGGGCCAGATACGCAGTATTTT.

This clonotype was detected a few times. The V call is TRBV18, the J call TRBJ2-1; 10 positions match TRBD1. Germline CDR1 is KGHSH and CDR2 is LQKENI. The CDR3 runs to 15 residues. The junction had 5 bases not matched to a gene; V was cut back by 3 bases and J by 6 bases. The CDR3 protein is CASSPSGDRGNEQFF. The CDR3 DNA reads as TGTGCCAGCTCACCTTCGGGGGACAGGGGCAATGAGCAGTTCTTC.

This clonotype was detected a few times. This chain joins TRBV6-5 and TRBJ1-1; possibly TRBD1 for D (5 bases). Trimming took off 0 bases at V and 7 bases at J, with 15 bases between the two ends. Germline V gene lookup returns CDR1 MNHEY and CDR2 SVGAGI. The CDR3 totals 15 residues. The CDR3 nucleotides read TGTGCCAGCAGTTACTCGACAGCCGAGTGGGTTGAAGCTTTCTTT. Its protein is CASSYSTAEWVEAFF.

The chain recombines TRBV29-1 with TRBJ1-1, with 8 nucleotides matching TRBD1. Trimming cost V 7 bases and J 1 base; bases outside gene matches: 11. The CDR3 totals 15 residues. Germline V gene sequence: CDR1 SQVTM, CDR2 ANQGSEA. The CDR3, as DNA: TGCAGCGGAGCCACCGGGACAGGTCCGAACACTGAAGCTTTCTTT. This codes for CSGATGTGPNTEAFF. The full variable domain, its missing parts supplied by reference TRBV29-1 and TRBJ1-1, is SAVISQKPSRDICQRGTSLTIQCQVDSQVTMMFWYRQQPGQSLTLIATANQGSEATYESGFVIDKFPISRPNLTFSTLTVSNMSPEDSSIYLCSGATGTGPNTEAFFGQGTRLTVV.

The rearrangement links TRBV5-1 to TRBJ1-1; D is possibly TRBD1 (6 bases). The CDR3 sequence is 14 residues long. V lost 7 bases, J lost 3 bases, and 16 bases lay in between. CDR1 and CDR2 (germline): SGHRS, YFSETQ. CDR3 protein: CASSPVGAYTEAFF. For the CDR3, the DNA is TGCGCCAGCTCTCCAGTGGGGGCATACACTGAAGCTTTCTTT.

This chain joins TRBV6-5 and TRBJ1-3, with D possibly TRBD1 on 5 matching bases. The CDR3 runs to 16 residues. CDR1 and CDR2 (germline): MNHEY, SVGAGI. The V end lost 2 bases, the J end lost 6 bases, and 17 bases lay between the germline ends. The CDR3 DNA reads TGTGCCAGCAGTTACCATTCGGCGGACAAGATAAACACCATATATTTT. As protein: CASSYHSADKINTIYF.

This clonotype was observed a single time. A much larger clonotype is one base distant, so this may be a read error. V and J are TRBV28 and TRBJ1-1; the D is unclear. Trimming removed 4 bases from V and 0 bases from J, with 12 bases in between. Per the germline V gene, CDR1 is MDHEN and CDR2 is SYDVKM. The CDR3 has 15 amino acids. CDR3: CASSSRVVLNTEAFF. The CDR3 nucleotides are TGTGCCAGCAGTTCTCGGGTAGTCCTGAACACTGAAGCTTTCTTT.

This clonotype was observed a few times. V is TRBV6-2 or TRBV6-3 and J is TRBJ2-1; D may be TRBD2 (6 bases). V lost 1 base and J 4 bases, leaving 8 bases between the germline ends. CDR3 length: 14 residues. Germline V gene lookup returns CDR1 MNHEY and CDR2 SVGEGT. CDR3 nucleotide sequence: TGTGCCAGCAGTTACTGGGGGGATTACAATGAGCAGTTCTTC. Its translation is CASSYWGDYNEQFF.

The chain couples TRBV6-2 or TRBV6-3 to TRBJ1-1, with D possibly being TRBD1 (6 bases). The V gene's germline CDR1 is MNHEY and CDR2 SVGEGT. V was trimmed by 4 bases and J by 8 bases, leaving 14 bases between them. CDR3 size: 13 residues. CDR3 sequence reads: CASSFTPGTEAFF. The CDR3 region has the DNA TGTGCCAGCAGTTTTACCCCCGGGACAGAAGCTTTCTTT.

The chain links TRBV12-3 or TRBV12-4 to TRBJ2-1; 12 nucleotides match TRBD2. V gave up 3 bases and J gave up 1 base; unmatched junction bases: 13. The CDR3 runs 20 residues. Written as DNA, the CDR3 is TGTGCCAGCAGTTTCCGACCTCGCCTAGCGGGGGGGTCTTCCTACAATGAGCAGTTCTTC. It codes for CASSFRPRLAGGSSYNEQFF.

Only a few counts were recorded for this clonotype. The chain recombines TRBV29-1 with TRBJ2-1; D remains ambiguous. V lost 7 bases and J lost 1, with 14 bases in between. The germline gives CDR1 SQVTM, CDR2 ANQGSEA. This CDR3 comprises 14 residues. The CDR3 DNA is TGCAGCGCCAATCTAGGACGGTCCTACAATGAGCAGTTCTTC. Amino acids: CSANLGRSYNEQFF.

V usage is TRBV6-2 or TRBV6-3 and J usage is TRBJ2-5; 7 bases align to TRBD2. The germline CDR1 and CDR2 sequences are MNHEY and SVGEGT. Trimming took 5 bases from V and 2 from J; bases not matched to a gene: 5. The CDR3 is made up of 14 amino acids. The CDR3 sequence: CASSLSGSQETQYF. In DNA, the CDR3 is TGTGCCAGCAGTCTTAGCGGGTCACAAGAGACCCAGTACTTC.

This clonotype was observed a handful of times. The rearrangement joins TRBV7-9 to TRBJ2-1; no clear D. Germline V gives CDR1 SEHNR, CDR2 FQNEAQ (reference sequence). V lost 6 bases to trimming and J lost 6 bases, with 21 bases between them. This CDR3 is built from 16 residues. The CDR3 region is CASSPPRTKNPNEQFF. The DNA of the CDR3 is TGTGCCAGCAGTCCCCCGAGGACGAAGAATCCCAATGAGCAGTTCTTC.

V and J are TRBV15 and TRBJ1-4, with D maybe TRBD1 (5 bases). Deletions cut 5 bases from V and 8 bases from J, with 18 bases between. Per germline, CDR1 LNHNV and CDR2 YYDKDF (reference sequence). The CDR3 consists of 15 residues. The CDR3 coding sequence is TGTGCCACCAGCCCCCATGGGGGAGACTTGGAAAAACTGTTTTTT. This sequence encodes CATSPHGGDLEKLFF.

CDR3 loop: CATERTGGDTQYF. CDR3 sequence (DNA): TGTGCCACCGAAAGGACAGGGGGCGATACGCAGTATTTT. This chain links TRBV6-1 with TRBJ2-3; TRBD1 agrees at 11 bases. Germline values: CDR1 MNHNS, CDR2 SASEGT. CDR3 length: 13 residues. V dropped 10 bases and J dropped 6; count of bases not matched to a gene: 6.

This chain links TRBV20-1 with TRBJ1-4, with no clear D. V shed 0 bases and J shed 6 bases, with 8 bases lying between them. Germline CDR1 reads DFQATT; CDR2 reads SNEGSKA (reference sequence). The CDR3 covers 13 residues. CDR3 in amino acids: CSARDLTDEKLFF. In nucleotides, the CDR3 is TGCAGTGCTAGAGATCTCACGGATGAAAAACTGTTTTTT.

The chain carries TRBV7-9 and TRBJ2-3; TRBD1 is a possible D gene (5 bases). V was trimmed by 1 base and J by 2 bases, leaving 10 bases between them. This CDR3 spans 15 amino acids. Germline-derived CDR1 and CDR2 are SEHNR and FQNEAQ (reference sequence). The CDR3 spells CASSLGSGFTDTQYF. The CDR3 nucleotides are TGTGCCAGCAGCTTAGGTTCAGGGTTCACAGATACGCAGTATTTT.

This clonotype appeared many times. The V call is TRBV12-3 or TRBV12-4, the J call TRBJ1-5; D is undetermined. V lost 5 bases and J 8 bases, leaving 7 bases between the germline ends. CDR3 length: 11 amino acids. The CDR3 sequence: CASSHGKPQHF. The DNA for the CDR3 is TGTGCCAGCAGTCACGGAAAGCCCCAGCATTTT.

The rearrangement uses TRBV27 and TRBJ2-1; either TRBD1 or TRBD2 may fit D (6 bases each). This CDR3 contains 17 residues. V gave up 2 bases and J gave up 0 bases, with 14 bases separating them. Germline CDR1 is MNHEY and CDR2 is SMNVEV (reference sequence). The CDR3 loop reads CASSLGGPSSSYNEQFF. In nucleotides, the CDR3 is TGTGCCAGCAGTTTAGGGGGGCCATCGAGCTCCTACAATGAGCAGTTCTTC.

This clonotype appeared a few times. The chain carries TRBV6-2 or TRBV6-3 and TRBJ2-5; no firm D call. Germline V lookup: CDR1 MNHEY, CDR2 SVGEGT. This CDR3 comprises 14 residues. The V gene lost 6 bases and the J gene lost 1 base, with 12 bases spanning the gap. This chain's CDR3 is CASRPGGSQETQYF. The DNA for the CDR3 is TGTGCCAGCAGACCGGGCGGAAGCCAAGAGACCCAGTACTTC.

J is TRBJ2-7 and V is TRBV27, with a weak D call TRBD2 (6 bases). In germline, CDR1 is MNHEY, CDR2 SMNVEV (reference sequence). Deletions cut 6 bases from V and 5 bases from J, with 14 bases between. The CDR3 runs 13 residues. In nucleotides, the CDR3 is TGTGCCAGCAGCTTTACGGCGGGGAACGAGCAGTACGTC. Protein: CASSFTAGNEQYV.

This clonotype has a count of ten or more. The chain recombines TRBV9 with TRBJ2-2; 9 nucleotides match TRBD1. Germline loops: CDR1 SGDLS, CDR2 YYNGEE. The CDR3 loop spans 15 amino acids. With 4 bases clipped from V and 5 bases from J, the junction kept 6 bases outside the gene matches. The CDR3 DNA is TGTGCCAGCAGCAACAGGGGGCGTGGGACCGGGGAGCTGTTTTTT. Translation: CASSNRGRGTGELFF.